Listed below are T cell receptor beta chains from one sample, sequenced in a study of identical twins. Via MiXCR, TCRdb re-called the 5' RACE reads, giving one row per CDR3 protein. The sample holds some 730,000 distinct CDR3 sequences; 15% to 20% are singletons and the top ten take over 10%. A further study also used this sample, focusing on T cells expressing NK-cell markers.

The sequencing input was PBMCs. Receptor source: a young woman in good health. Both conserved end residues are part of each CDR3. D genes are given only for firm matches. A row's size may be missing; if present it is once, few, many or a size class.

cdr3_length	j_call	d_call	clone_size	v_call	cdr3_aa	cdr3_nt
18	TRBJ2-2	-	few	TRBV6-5	CASSYSSIGQTGIGELFF	TGTGCCAGCAGTTACTCGAGCATAGGCCAGACCGGGATCGGGGAGCTGTTTTTT
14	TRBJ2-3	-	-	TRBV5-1	CASSLGLVTDTQYF	TGCGCCAGCAGCTTGGGACTAGTCACAGATACGCAGTATTTT
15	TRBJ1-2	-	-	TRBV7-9	CASSSSKSLNYGYTF	TGTGCCAGCAGCTCCTCAAAGAGTCTGAACTATGGCTACACCTTC
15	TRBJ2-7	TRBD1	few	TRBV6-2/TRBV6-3	CASSYPQGAIREQYF	TGTGCCAGCAGTTACCCCCAGGGGGCTATCCGCGAGCAGTACTTC
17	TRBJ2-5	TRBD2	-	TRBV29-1	CSVDLGLAGGIKETQYF	TGCAGCGTTGATTTGGGACTAGCGGGGGGGATCAAGGAGACCCAGTACTTC
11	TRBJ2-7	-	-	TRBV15	CATSSTYEQYF	TGTGCCACCAGCAGTACCTACGAGCAGTACTTC
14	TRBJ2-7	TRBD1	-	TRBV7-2	CASSHRQGTGEQYF	TGTGCCAGCAGCCACCGACAGGGAACGGGCGAGCAGTACTTC
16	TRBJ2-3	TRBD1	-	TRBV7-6	CASSSPPGTGTDTQYF	TGTGCCAGCAGCTCCCCGCCCGGGACAGGCACAGATACGCAGTATTTT
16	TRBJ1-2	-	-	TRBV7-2	CASSLATALINYGYTF	TGTGCCAGCAGCTTAGCCACAGCCCTCATTAACTATGGCTACACCTTC
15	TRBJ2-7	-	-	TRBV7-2	CASSLSQAAQVEQYF	TGTGCCAGCAGCTTGAGCCAGGCGGCCCAGGTGGAGCAGTACTTC
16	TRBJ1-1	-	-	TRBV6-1	CASSEPGFRMNTEAFF	TGTGCCAGCAGTGAACCGGGTTTTCGAATGAACACTGAAGCTTTCTTT
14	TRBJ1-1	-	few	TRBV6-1	CASSKAGHNTEAFF	TGTGCCAGCAGTAAAGCCGGGCACAACACTGAAGCTTTCTTT
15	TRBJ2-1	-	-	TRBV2	CASSVLTGAYNEQFF	TGTGCCAGCAGCGTTCTTACGGGAGCCTACAATGAGCAGTTCTTC
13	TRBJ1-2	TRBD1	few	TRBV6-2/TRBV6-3	CASTDRPNYGYTF	TGTGCCAGCACGGACAGGCCTAATTATGGCTACACCTTC
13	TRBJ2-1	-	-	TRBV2	CASTSELYNEQFF	TGTGCCAGCACCTCCGAACTTTACAATGAGCAGTTCTTC
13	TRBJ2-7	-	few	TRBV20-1	CSALTGFDGEQYF	TGCAGTGCTCTGACAGGCTTTGACGGCGAGCAGTACTTC
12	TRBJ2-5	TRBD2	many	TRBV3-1	CASSHPGGTQYF	TGTGCCAGCAGCCACCCGGGGGGGACCCAGTACTTC
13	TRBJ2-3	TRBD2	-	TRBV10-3	CANGLAQTDTQYF	TGTGCCAACGGACTAGCCCAGACAGATACGCAGTATTTT
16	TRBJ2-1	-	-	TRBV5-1	CASSPTGERIGHEQFF	TGCGCCAGCAGCCCCACCGGGGAGCGCATCGGCCATGAGCAGTTCTTC
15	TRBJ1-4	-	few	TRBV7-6	CASSLTTDPNEKLFF	TGTGCCAGCAGCTTAACGACAGACCCTAATGAAAAACTGTTTTTT
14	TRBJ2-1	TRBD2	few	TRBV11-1	CASSFGGGANEQFF	TGTGCCAGCAGCTTCGGCGGGGGGGCGAATGAGCAGTTCTTC
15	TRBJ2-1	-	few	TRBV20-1	CSARTQGHPYNEQFF	TGCAGTGCTAGAACACAGGGACACCCCTACAATGAGCAGTTCTTC
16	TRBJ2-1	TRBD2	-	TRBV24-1	CASSGGPGHPDNEQFF	TGTGCCAGCTCGGGGGGGCCGGGACACCCGGACAATGAGCAGTTCTTC
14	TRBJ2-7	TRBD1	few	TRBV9	CASSNPGQTYEQYF	TGTGCCAGCAGCAACCCGGGACAGACCTACGAGCAGTACTTC
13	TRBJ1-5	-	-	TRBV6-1	CASSEAYSQPQHF	TGTGCCAGCAGTGAAGCGTACAGTCAGCCCCAGCATTTT
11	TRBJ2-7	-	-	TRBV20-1	CTSSNGYEQYF	TGCACCTCGAGTAACGGATACGAGCAGTACTTC
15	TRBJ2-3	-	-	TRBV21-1	CASSNKWRSTDTQYF	TGTGCCAGCAGCAATAAATGGCGGAGCACAGATACGCAGTATTTT
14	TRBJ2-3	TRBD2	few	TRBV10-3	CAISPGGGPDTQYF	TGTGCCATCTCCCCAGGCGGGGGGCCGGATACGCAGTATTTT
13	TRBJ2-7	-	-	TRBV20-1	CSARATNSGEQYF	TGCAGTGCTAGAGCGACTAACTCGGGCGAGCAGTACTTC
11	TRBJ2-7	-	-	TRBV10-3	CAISNSYEQYF	TGTGCCATCAGTAACTCCTACGAGCAGTACTTC
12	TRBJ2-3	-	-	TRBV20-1	CSARKPRDTQYF	TGCAGTGCTAGAAAGCCTAGGGATACGCAGTATTTT
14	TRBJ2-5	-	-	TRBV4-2	CASSQPQNQETQYF	TGTGCCAGCAGCCAACCCCAAAACCAAGAGACCCAGTACTTC
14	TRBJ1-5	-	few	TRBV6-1	CASTAGAVSQPQHF	TGTGCCAGCACCGCGGGGGCTGTCAGTCAGCCCCAGCATTTT
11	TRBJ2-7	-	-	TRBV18	CASSRDAEQYF	TGTGCCAGCTCTAGGGATGCCGAGCAGTACTTC
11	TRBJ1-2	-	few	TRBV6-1	CASSARQGYTF	TGTGCCAGCAGTGCCCGACAGGGCTACACCTTC
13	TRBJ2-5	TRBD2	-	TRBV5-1	CASFPRGSETQYF	TGCGCCAGTTTTCCGCGGGGGTCGGAGACCCAGTACTTC
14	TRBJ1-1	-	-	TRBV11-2	CATDNRRPNTEAFF	TGTGCCACCGATAACAGGAGACCGAACACTGAAGCTTTCTTT